This TCR beta chain is drawn from a study of T cell responses to AZD1222 COVID-19 vaccine. Findings and limits, study-wide: In the spike-specific TCR repertoire, nearly half reportedly target unmutated variant regions. Mostly white British, mostly female donors; authors suggested clonal diversity may be underestimated. The repertoires were collected only after the peak T cell response. Spike-specific TCR depth and breadth grew after two AZD1222 doses.

Comments on this clone: What it binds is not known.

Libraries were prepared by immunoSEQ multiplex PCR; TCRdb keeps only in-frame clonotypes and omits some of them. The sample has 150,000 or so clones, more than 80% seen once. V dropped 3 bases and J dropped 4 bases, with 16 bases sitting between them. Germline CDR1 is MRHNA and CDR2 is SNTAGT. The CDR3 loop spans 16 amino acids. The specimen comprised peripheral blood, sampled on day 0 of AZD1222 vaccination. The chain is built from TRBV6-4 and TRBJ2-1; no reliable D call. This TCR was sampled from an adult in good health. This CDR3 reads CASSEGPGDPYNEQFF. For the CDR3, the DNA is TGTGCCAGCAGTGAAGGTCCTGGCGATCCATACAATGAGCAGTTCTTC.